This TCR beta chain was found in a study of CXCR3-negative and CXCR3-positive naive CD8 T cells. Study results and caveats: Naive CXCR3-positive cells had TRB CDR3s more hydrophobic than those of CXCR3-negative naive cells.

A few hundred thousand cells per CD8+ T cell subset were flow-sorted in triplicate. Naive CD8+ T cells displayed a CD45RO-CCR7+CD27+CD95- phenotype. Carrying UMI labels, the TRB cDNA libraries were prepared through 5' RACE. TCRdb processed the 5' RACE reads again and assigns one entry to each CDR3 protein, with no DNA. The sample table sets out 120,000 to 150,000 distinct CDR3 sequences. Worth noting for this clonotype: Its matching antigen is unknown.

The germline V gene has CDR1 SEHNR and CDR2 FQNEAQ (reference sequence). The CDR3 covers 19 residues. Source material: naive CXCR3+ CD8+ T cells from blood. Noted subset: CD45RO-CCR7+CD27+CD95- naive CD8+ T cells expressing CXCR3 (TNR3+). The clonotype originates from a human donor in good health. Some clones in this sample may be carry-over from other donors' samples. The chain recombines TRBV7-9 with TRBJ2-1; without DNA, the TCRdb call of TRBD1 cannot be checked. The chain's CDR3 is CASSLRLAGVPGSYNEQFF.